Shown below are 18 T cell receptor beta chains from a single sample sequenced in a study of identical twins. TCRdb used MiXCR to reprocess the 5' RACE reads, holding one entry per CDR3 protein. The sample includes more than 1.5 million distinct CDR3 sequences, less than 35% seen only once; the top ten take over 0.25%. Sequenced sample: cord blood. Source of these receptors: a newborn girl in good health.

The chain links TRBV3-1 to TRBJ2-7, with TRBD2 matching over 11 bases. CDR3 length: 17 amino acids. The ends lost 0 bases at V and 3 bases at J; junction bases unmatched: 7. Germline V CDR1 and CDR2: LGHDT, YNNKEL (reference sequence). CDR3 amino acids: CASSQDQLAGANYEQYF. CDR3 nucleotide sequence: TGTGCCAGCAGCCAAGATCAACTAGCGGGGGCAAACTACGAGCAGTACTTC.

This rearrangement joins TRBV24-1 to TRBJ2-3, with TRBD1 identical over 7 bases. The CDR3 runs to 13 residues. In germline, CDR1 is KGHDR, CDR2 SFDVKD. J gave up 0 bases and V 9 bases, and 2 bases lay outside the gene matches. In DNA form, the CDR3 reads TGTGCCACCTGGGACAGTAGCACAGATACGCAGTATTTT. It encodes CATWDSSTDTQYF.

This clonotype was counted at least ten times. V is TRBV7-2 and J is TRBJ2-1; D not certain. TRBJ2-7 explains the end of the DNA better; the J call may be wrong. Germline values: CDR1 SGHTA, CDR2 FQGNSA. The CDR3 extends over 11 amino acids. CDR3 region: CASSFYNEQYF. As DNA, the CDR3 is TGTGCCAGCAGTTTCTACAATGAGCAGTACTTC.

V is TRBV5-1 and J is TRBJ1-2, with D possibly being TRBD1 (6 bases). Trimming removed 2 bases from V and 9 bases from J, with 8 bases in between. The CDR3 is 11 amino acids. Per germline, CDR1 SGHRS and CDR2 YFSETQ. In DNA, the CDR3 is TGCGCCAGCAGCTTACAGGGAAGCTACACCTTC. Amino acid sequence: CASSLQGSYTF. Variable domain in full (rest from reference TRBV5-1 and TRBJ1-2): KAGVTQTPRYLIKTRGQQVTLSCSPISGHRSVSWYQQTPGQGLQFLFEYFSETQRNKGNFPGRFSGRQFSNSRSEMNVSTLELGDSALYLCASSLQGSYTFGSGTRLTVV.

This clonotype occurred a few times. The rearrangement uses TRBV7-9 and TRBJ2-7; 9 bases match TRBD1. This CDR3 spans 14 amino acids. After removal of 2 bases from V and 5 bases from J, the junction contained 4 bases not matched to a gene. The V gene's germline CDR1 is SEHNR and CDR2 FQNEAQ (reference sequence). In DNA form, the CDR3 reads TGTGCCAGCAGCTTAAGGACAGGGGTCGACGAGCAGTACTTC. This sequence encodes CASSLRTGVDEQYF.

This clonotype was recorded once. J is TRBJ1-5 and V is TRBV20-1; 10 positions agree with TRBD1. The length of the CDR3 is 15 residues. V was clipped by 5 bases and J by 3 bases; unmatched bases: 7. Germline values: CDR1 DFQATT, CDR2 SNEGSKA (reference sequence). Here the CDR3 reads CSAPGTGVLNQPQHF. In DNA form, the CDR3 reads TGCAGTGCTCCCGGGACAGGGGTCCTCAATCAGCCCCAGCATTTT.

The V and J genes are TRBV2 and TRBJ2-7; D might be TRBD1 (6 bases). This CDR3 contains 14 residues. The V gene's germline CDR1 is SNHLY and CDR2 FYNNEI. V lost 4 bases, J lost 4 bases, and 14 bases lay in between. CDR3 loop: CASSVMDRYYEQYF. In DNA, the CDR3 is TGTGCCAGCAGTGTGATGGACAGATATTACGAGCAGTACTTC.

CDR3: CASSPMAGQGEQYF. For the CDR3, the DNA is TGTGCCAGCAGCCCCATGGCAGGTCAGGGCGAGCAGTACTTC. This chain connects TRBV7-6 to TRBJ2-7, with D possibly matching TRBD1 (5 bases). The CDR3 consists of 14 residues. Trimming cost V 5 bases and J 6 bases, with 17 bases left between them. CDR1 and CDR2 from the germline V gene are SGHVS and FNYEAQ.

This clonotype was counted a few times. This chain uses TRBV9 with TRBJ2-4; either TRBD1 or TRBD2 may supply D (5 bases each). The germline V gene has CDR1 SGDLS and CDR2 YYNGEE. Trimming cost V 3 bases and J 6 bases, with 10 bases left between them. This CDR3 comprises 13 residues. DNA of the CDR3: TGTGCCAGCAGCGGGGACGGGCCAAACATTCAGTACTTC. It translates to CASSGDGPNIQYF.

This clonotype was picked up many times. The V and J genes are TRBV18 and TRBJ2-5, with a possible D match to TRBD1 (6 bases). The CDR3 consists of 14 residues. Germline CDR1 KGHSH, CDR2 LQKENI. The ends were cut back, 8 bases at V and 1 base at J, with 14 bases in the middle. The CDR3 loop is CASSPQGLQETQYF. CDR3 sequence (DNA): TGTGCCAGCAGTCCACAGGGCCTCCAAGAGACCCAGTACTTC.

In its sample, this clonotype was seen a few times. The chain combines TRBV6-6 with TRBJ2-7; D may be TRBD2 (6 bases). Trimming shortened V by 2 bases and J by 4 bases, and 15 bases separated the two germline ends. The CDR3 consists of 15 residues. Germline CDR1 and CDR2: MNHNY and SVGAGI (reference sequence). CDR3 protein: CASSYLPDYPYEQYF. The CDR3, as DNA: TGTGCCAGCAGTTACCTTCCGGACTACCCTTACGAGCAGTACTTC.

V and J are TRBV5-1 and TRBJ1-6, with 7 nucleotides matching TRBD1. V was pared by 4 bases and J by 8 bases, with 6 bases of the junction left unmatched. Germline CDR1 is SGHRS and CDR2 is YFSETQ. The CDR3 is 14 residues long. The CDR3 DNA follows: TGCGCCAGCAGCCAGGACAGGAGGGATTCACCCCTCCACTTT. Translation: CASSQDRRDSPLHF.

This clonotype was seen only a few times. The chain joins TRBV27 to TRBJ2-7, with 9 bases matching TRBD1. This CDR3 region has 15 residues. Germline trimming cut 3 bases from V and 2 bases from J; bases unmatched to any gene: 5. From germline, CDR1 is MNHEY and CDR2 SMNVEV (reference sequence). The CDR3 DNA follows: TGTGCCAGCAGTTTGCGGGGGACAGGGACCTACGAGCAGTACTTC. Translated, it gives CASSLRGTGTYEQYF.

This clonotype was seen a handful of times. This chain links TRBV12-3 or TRBV12-4 with TRBJ1-2; a weak D match, TRBD1 (6 bases). V was cut by 1 base and J by 4 bases, with 13 bases left in between. There are 15 residues in the CDR3. The CDR3 is CASSLERGSSYGYTF. The CDR3 DNA sequence: TGTGCCAGCAGTTTAGAGAGGGGGTCGAGCTATGGCTACACCTTC.

The J gene is TRBJ1-5, the V gene TRBV6-6, with D possibly being TRBD1 (5 bases). Trimming removed 0 bases from V and 2 bases from J, with 14 bases in between. This CDR3 comprises 17 residues. Germline assignment: CDR1 MNHNY and CDR2 SVGAGI (reference sequence). CDR3 protein: CASSYSSRGRGNQPQHF. The CDR3 DNA is TGTGCCAGCAGTTACTCGAGTAGGGGCCGGGGCAATCAGCCCCAGCATTTT.

The genes are TRBV3-1 and TRBJ2-3; 9 nucleotides line up with TRBD2. This CDR3 region has 17 residues. The V gene end was trimmed by 0 bases and the J gene end by 1 base; junction bases not matched to a gene: 5. Germline-derived CDR1 and CDR2 are LGHDT and YNNKEL (reference sequence). The CDR3, as DNA: TGTGCCAGCAGCCAAGACGTAAAGCGGGGGGGCACAGATACGCAGTATTTT. Its translation is CASSQDVKRGGTDTQYF.

The chain employs TRBV12-3 or TRBV12-4 and TRBJ1-5; D is ambiguous. Trimming took 2 bases from V and 4 from J, leaving 15 bases between them. This CDR3 region has 16 residues. The CDR3 DNA follows: TGTGCCAGCAGTTTAACTGGGGTACGTTCGAATCAGCCCCAGCATTTT. Protein: CASSLTGVRSNQPQHF.

This chain joins TRBV6-5 and TRBJ1-1; the D is unclear. The CDR3 runs 14 residues. Trimming left V 7 bases short and J 4 bases short, with 16 bases between. Germline CDR1 MNHEY, CDR2 SVGAGI. The CDR3 spells CASTRDAISTEAFF. As DNA, the CDR3 is TGTGCCAGCACTAGGGATGCAATCTCCACTGAAGCTTTCTTT.